Listed below are T cell receptor beta chains from one sample, sequenced in a study of T cells in tumors after PD-1 blockade. Measured with immunoSEQ multiplex PCR; TCRdb has only the in-frame clones, and not every one. The data show 30,000 to 40,000 clones, over 75% seen once. Sequences were derived from PBMCs, sampled before anti-PD-1 treatment. These receptors came from a human donor with basal cell carcinoma. The CDR3 runs from the conserved cysteine through the conserved F or W. Each record gives: clone size, V gene, D gene, J gene, CDR3 protein, CDR3 DNA. A D gene is named only where the DNA matches it firmly. Only some rows state a clone size, as once, few, many or a class for expanded clones.

clone size: few; V gene: TRBV14; D gene: TRBD1; J gene: TRBJ1-2; CDR3 protein: CASSLRDRVDYGYTF; CDR3 DNA: TGTGCCAGCAGCCTCCGGGACAGGGTTGACTATGGCTACACCTTC
clone size: few; V gene: TRBV6-6; D gene: -; J gene: TRBJ1-4; CDR3 protein: CASSYSTKDSNEKLFF; CDR3 DNA: TGTGCCAGCAGTTATTCAACTAAGGACAGTAATGAAAAACTGTTTTTT
clone size: -; V gene: TRBV7-2; D gene: -; J gene: TRBJ1-5; CDR3 protein: CASSLGFNQPQHF; CDR3 DNA: TGTGCCAGCAGCTTGGGTTTCAATCAGCCCCAGCATTTT
clone size: -; V gene: TRBV19; D gene: -; J gene: TRBJ1-3; CDR3 protein: CASSTGYSGNTIYF; CDR3 DNA: TGTGCCAGTAGTACAGGGTACTCTGGAAACACCATATATTTT
clone size: few; V gene: TRBV15; D gene: -; J gene: TRBJ1-1; CDR3 protein: CATSRDFWDETEAFF; CDR3 DNA: TGTGCCACCAGCAGAGATTTCTGGGATGAGACTGAAGCTTTCTTT
clone size: medium-sized; V gene: TRBV28; D gene: TRBD1; J gene: TRBJ1-1; CDR3 protein: CASSGLTGLTEAFF; CDR3 DNA: TGTGCCAGCAGTGGGTTGACAGGGTTGACTGAAGCTTTCTTT
clone size: -; V gene: TRBV7-2; D gene: -; J gene: TRBJ1-4; CDR3 protein: CASSSQTGAGEKLFF; CDR3 DNA: TGTGCCAGCAGCTCCCAGACAGGTGCGGGTGAAAAACTGTTTTTT
clone size: -; V gene: TRBV27; D gene: -; J gene: TRBJ2-3; CDR3 protein: CASRDTWLRTDTQYF; CDR3 DNA: TGTGCCAGCAGAGACACTTGGCTCCGCACAGATACGCAGTATTTT
clone size: -; V gene: TRBV14; D gene: -; J gene: TRBJ1-4; CDR3 protein: CASSREVATNEKLFF; CDR3 DNA: TGTGCCAGCAGCCGCGAAGTTGCAACTAATGAAAAACTGTTTTTT
clone size: -; V gene: TRBV5-4; D gene: TRBD2; J gene: TRBJ2-3; CDR3 protein: CASSLKGSGADTQYF; CDR3 DNA: TGTGCCAGCAGCTTGAAGGGTAGCGGGGCGGATACGCAGTATTTT
clone size: -; V gene: TRBV5-1; D gene: TRBD1; J gene: TRBJ2-3; CDR3 protein: CASSSGQGREWGADTQYF; CDR3 DNA: TGCGCCAGCAGTTCCGGACAGGGACGGGAGTGGGGTGCAGATACGCAGTATTTT
clone size: -; V gene: TRBV4-1; D gene: TRBD1; J gene: TRBJ2-3; CDR3 protein: CASSQIGQGEDTQYF; CDR3 DNA: TGCGCCAGCAGCCAGATAGGACAGGGGGAAGATACGCAGTATTTT
clone size: -; V gene: TRBV7-9; D gene: -; J gene: TRBJ1-1; CDR3 protein: CASSRSPRTEAFF; CDR3 DNA: TGTGCCAGCAGCCGAAGTCCCAGGACTGAAGCTTTCTTT
clone size: -; V gene: TRBV6-5; D gene: -; J gene: TRBJ2-3; CDR3 protein: CASSVRRSTDTQYF; CDR3 DNA: TGTGCCAGCTCAGTACGCCGGAGCACAGATACGCAGTATTTT
clone size: -; V gene: TRBV4-3; D gene: -; J gene: TRBJ2-7; CDR3 protein: CASSQGTVGYEQYF; CDR3 DNA: TGCGCCAGCAGCCAAGGGACAGTCGGTTACGAGCAGTACTTC
clone size: -; V gene: TRBV6-5; D gene: -; J gene: TRBJ2-6; CDR3 protein: CASSPRPRGANVLTF; CDR3 DNA: TGTGCCAGCAGCCCCAGACCGCGAGGGGCCAACGTCCTGACTTTC
clone size: once; V gene: TRBV7-2; D gene: -; J gene: TRBJ2-1; CDR3 protein: CASSSDSSSYNEQFF; CDR3 DNA: TGTGCCAGCAGCTCGGACAGTAGCTCCTACAATGAGCAGTTCTTC
clone size: -; V gene: TRBV18; D gene: TRBD1; J gene: TRBJ1-1; CDR3 protein: CASSPTTGVLAEAFF; CDR3 DNA: TGTGCCAGCTCACCAACTACAGGGGTATTGGCTGAAGCTTTCTTT
clone size: -; V gene: TRBV23-1; D gene: TRBD1; J gene: TRBJ2-1; CDR3 protein: CATSQGNNEQFF; CDR3 DNA: TGCGCCACTTCACAGGGGAACAATGAGCAGTTCTTC
clone size: -; V gene: TRBV3-1/TRBV3-2; D gene: -; J gene: TRBJ1-4; CDR3 protein: CASSPAGTKSEKLFF; CDR3 DNA: TGTGCCAGCAGCCCGGCAGGGACAAAGAGTGAAAAACTGTTTTTT
clone size: -; V gene: TRBV5-6; D gene: -; J gene: TRBJ1-1; CDR3 protein: CASSPGTGWGTEAFF; CDR3 DNA: TGTGCCAGCAGCCCGGGGACGGGATGGGGCACTGAAGCTTTCTTT
clone size: -; V gene: TRBV28; D gene: -; J gene: TRBJ2-1; CDR3 protein: CASSRWGTNEQFF; CDR3 DNA: TGTGCCAGCAGTCGCTGGGGGACCAATGAACAGTTCTTC
clone size: -; V gene: TRBV6-6; D gene: -; J gene: TRBJ2-6; CDR3 protein: CASRTETGTGANVLTF; CDR3 DNA: TGTGCCAGCAGGACGGAAACAGGGACTGGGGCCAACGTCCTGACTTTC
clone size: -; V gene: TRBV2; D gene: -; J gene: TRBJ2-3; CDR3 protein: CASSDFAVTDTQYF; CDR3 DNA: TGTGCCAGCAGTGATTTCGCAGTCACAGATACGCAGTATTTT
clone size: -; V gene: TRBV7-6; D gene: -; J gene: TRBJ1-1; CDR3 protein: CASSLTMNTEAFF; CDR3 DNA: TGTGCCAGCAGCTTGACAATGAACACTGAAGCTTTCTTT
clone size: -; V gene: TRBV2; D gene: TRBD2; J gene: TRBJ2-3; CDR3 protein: CASRLGGSADTQYF; CDR3 DNA: TGTGCCAGCAGGCTTGGCGGGAGTGCAGATACGCAGTATTTT
clone size: -; V gene: TRBV19; D gene: -; J gene: TRBJ1-3; CDR3 protein: CASSMQQGKNIYF; CDR3 DNA: TGTGCCAGTAGTATGCAGCAGGGTAAAAACATATATTTT
clone size: -; V gene: TRBV6-6; D gene: -; J gene: TRBJ1-1; CDR3 protein: CASTPYQQNTEAFF; CDR3 DNA: TGTGCCAGCACTCCTTATCAGCAGAACACTGAAGCTTTCTTT